This TCR beta chain appears in the sequencing data of a study of T cells in Graves' hyperthyroidism and ophthalmopathy. Exclusion of patients followed from uncontrolled infection, other autoimmune disease, pregnancy or lactation. Diagnoses were established using clinical symptoms, serum thyroxine and TRAb, thyroid ultrasound and orbital computed tomography. Ten or more counts support this clonotype. What it recognizes is unknown. A read error may produce the germline difference seen at one junction end. The TCR beta CDR3 regions underwent amplification using RNA transcripts as the source. Researchers ran a first-round RT-PCR on the TCR CDR3 using the HTBI primer set. TCRdb passed the multiplex PCR reads through MiXCR, listing each CDR3 protein once. This sample has around 600,000 distinct CDR3 sequences, with approximately 15% found just once. The study, taken as a whole, reports: Most clonotypes expanded in thyroid above 0.001 were likewise present in blood.

This CDR3 region has 15 residues. Germline CDR1 SGHRS, CDR2 YFSETQ. Sequenced: blood. The TCR sequence derives from a woman aged 40 to 50 with Graves' ophthalmopathy. V gene TRBV5-1 combines with J gene TRBJ2-1; TRBD2 agrees at 8 bases. CDR3 sequence (DNA): TGTGCCAGCAGCCTCCTGGCGGGGGGTTACAATGAGCAGTTCTTC. Amino acids: CASSLLAGGYNEQFF.